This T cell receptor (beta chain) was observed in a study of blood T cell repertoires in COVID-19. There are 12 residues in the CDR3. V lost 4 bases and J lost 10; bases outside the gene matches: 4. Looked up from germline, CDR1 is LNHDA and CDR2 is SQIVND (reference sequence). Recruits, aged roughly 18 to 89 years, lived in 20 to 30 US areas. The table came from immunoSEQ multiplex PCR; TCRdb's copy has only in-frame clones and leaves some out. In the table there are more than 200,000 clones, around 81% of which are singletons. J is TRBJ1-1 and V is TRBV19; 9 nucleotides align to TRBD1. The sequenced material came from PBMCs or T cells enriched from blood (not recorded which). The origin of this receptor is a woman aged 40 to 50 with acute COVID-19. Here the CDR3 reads CASSTGQGSAFF. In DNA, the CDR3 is TGTGCCAGTAGTACGGGACAGGGATCAGCTTTCTTT.